The rows below give T cell receptor beta chains drawn from one sample of a study of OX40 agonist ivuxolimab in advanced cancers. Assay used: immunoSEQ multiplex PCR; TCRdb lists only in-frame clones, some missing. This sample yields some 67,000 clones, of which roughly 85% are seen a single time; about 0.76% belongs to the top ten. This sample comprised CD4+ or CD8+ T cells sorted from blood, obtained in a trial of the OX40 agonist ivuxolimab. The receptors originated from an adult with an advanced solid tumor such as melanoma, head and neck, liver or kidney cancer. Each CDR3 is given with its conserved first and last residue. Fields, in order: J gene, clone size, D gene, V gene, CDR3 DNA, CDR3 protein. The D gene is left open where the match is weak. The size of a clone is reported for some rows only, either as once, few or many, or as a class for expanded clones.

TRBJ1-6 NA NA TRBV27 TGTGCCAGCAGTCACCTCGAAGGATACTATAATTCACCCCTCCACTTT CASSHLEGYYNSPLHF
TRBJ1-4 NA NA TRBV18 TGTGCCAGCTCACCACCGAGGGCTACCGTGAAACTGTTTTTT CASSPPRATVKLFF
TRBJ1-1 NA NA TRBV11-3 TGTGCCAGCAGCTCTCAGGTGAACACTGAAGCTTTCTTT CASSSQVNTEAFF
TRBJ1-6 NA TRBD1 TRBV30 TGTGCCTCTTGGACAGGGTATGATTCACCCCTCCACTTT CASWTGYDSPLHF
TRBJ2-7 NA NA TRBV28 TGTGCCAGCAGGGCTACGAGGTACGAGCAGTACTTC CASRATRYEQYF
TRBJ1-1 NA TRBD1 TRBV5-6 TGTGCCAGCAGCTTGCTGGAGGGGGCTGGGGTGAACACTGAAGCTTTCTTT CASSLLEGAGVNTEAFF
TRBJ2-2 NA TRBD2 TRBV5-4 TGTGCCAGCAGCAAGGGACTAGCGGGAGGGCCGCGCACCGGGGAGCTGTTTTTT CASSKGLAGGPRTGELFF
TRBJ2-7 NA NA TRBV2 TGTGCCAGCAGCGGGGCCCTCTACGAGCAGTACTTC CASSGALYEQYF
TRBJ2-5 NA TRBD2 TRBV7-2 TGTGCCAGCAGCTCTAGACTAGCGGTAACTCAAGAGACCCAGTACTTC CASSSRLAVTQETQYF
TRBJ1-1 few NA TRBV5-1 TGCGCCAGCAGTTCCGGGACAACGAACACTGAAGCTTTCTTT CASSSGTTNTEAFF
TRBJ2-1 NA NA TRBV5-6 TGTGCCAGCAGCGCTGGCGGAACAGTAACCTACAATGAGCAGTTCTTC CASSAGGTVTYNEQFF
TRBJ2-5 once NA TRBV11-2 TGTGCCAGCAGCTGGCGGGGCCAAGAGACCCAGTACTTC CASSWRGQETQYF
TRBJ1-1 NA NA TRBV5-8 TGTGCCAGCAGCTTAGCTGAAGCTTTCTTT CASSLAEAFF
TRBJ2-7 NA TRBD2 TRBV30 TGTGCCTGGAGTCTGGGGGGGTATCAGCAGTACTTC CAWSLGGYQQYF
TRBJ2-1 NA NA TRBV27 TGTGCCAGCAGTTTGAGTCTAGCAGGCGGCTATGAGCAGTTCTTC CASSLSLAGGYEQFF
TRBJ2-7 NA NA TRBV30 TGTGCCTGGAGTGCCGGGACGTTCAGCTCCTACGAGCAGTACTTC CAWSAGTFSSYEQYF
TRBJ2-7 NA TRBD2 TRBV28 TGTGCCACCACTAGCGGGGGGCAACCCTACGAGCAGTACTTC CATTSGGQPYEQYF
TRBJ2-1 NA NA TRBV4-2 TGTGCCAGCAGCCCCGGGGCCAGCCGTGGGAATGAGCAGTTCTTC CASSPGASRGNEQFF
TRBJ2-6 NA NA TRBV6-6 TGTGCCAGCGGGGAGGCCAACGTCCTGACTTTC CASGEANVLTF
TRBJ2-7 NA NA TRBV5-5 TGTGCCAGCAGCTTGGCCGCCCGCGGGACCTCCTACGAGCAGTACTTC CASSLAARGTSYEQYF
TRBJ1-1 NA NA TRBV15 TGTGCCACCAGTCTCGGGGGACGGCGGGGTCCTGAAGCTTTCTTT CATSLGGRRGPEAFF
TRBJ2-1 NA NA TRBV2 TGTGCCAGCAGTCCCGGAGTCCGTGAGCAGTTCTTC CASSPGVREQFF
TRBJ2-1 NA NA TRBV7-2 TGTGCCAGCAGCCCCTGGGCTAGCAGGTACAATGAGCAGTTCTTC CASSPWASRYNEQFF
TRBJ2-5 NA TRBD1 TRBV2 TGTGCCGCCGACCCGGGACAGGGGGCATGGGAGACCCAGTACTTC CAADPGQGAWETQYF
TRBJ1-1 NA TRBD1 TRBV5-1 TGCGCCAGCAGCTTGGATACAGGGGGTGGCACTGAAGCTTTCTTT CASSLDTGGGTEAFF
TRBJ1-1 NA NA TRBV21-1 NA CASSVGQGAEAFF
TRBJ1-2 NA NA TRBV5-4 TGTGCCAGCAGCTTCGGTGGGCCGGGTGCCGGCTACACCTTC CASSFGGPGAGYTF
TRBJ2-3 NA NA TRBV11-3 TGTGCCAGCAGCTTAGTCAGTTGGGCCGGTGGGGGCGAAGATACGCAGTATTTT CASSLVSWAGGGEDTQYF
TRBJ1-6 NA NA TRBV6-5 TGTGCCAGCGGACTCCGGGCCTCCTATAATTCACCCCTCCACTTT CASGLRASYNSPLHF
TRBJ2-7 NA TRBD2 TRBV7-2 TGTGCCAGCAGCCTTAGCGGGGGGGCCTCCTACGAGCAGTACTTC CASSLSGGASYEQYF
TRBJ2-1 few NA TRBV7-2 TGTGCCAGCAGCCCCTTACCAGGGACCATTGCGTTTGAGCAGTTCTTC CASSPLPGTIAFEQFF
TRBJ1-1 few NA TRBV2 TGTGCCAGCAGTGAAAGAGGCCAGAACACTGAAGCTTTCTTT CASSERGQNTEAFF